The 7 T cell receptor beta chains presented below share a single source sample, sequenced in a study of blood T cell repertoires in COVID-19. TCRdb's copy holds only in-frame clones and misses some; the assay was immunoSEQ multiplex PCR. The sample has roughly 150,000 clones; roughly four fifths are singletons. Input material: peripheral blood. These receptors were taken from a human donor with acute or convalescent COVID-19. The donor label of this sample is uncertain.

This sequence joins TRBV12-2 and TRBJ2-2; the D call of TRBD2 is as the table states it, not checked on the DNA. TRBV12-2 is a pseudogene locus. The CDR3 runs 18 residues. Written as DNA, the CDR3 is TGTGCAACGTTTTCCGGGACTAGCGGGGGTTCGAACACCGGGGAGCTGTTTTTT. Translating it yields CATFSGTSGGSNTGELFF.

The chain carries TRBV10-3 and TRBJ1-5, with D uncertain. The CDR3 consists of 12 residues. V was clipped by 3 bases and J by 7 bases, with 7 bases between them. Germline CDR1 and CDR2: ENHRY and SYGVKD. The CDR3 here is CAISEDLQPQHF. The CDR3 nucleotides read TGTGCCATCAGTGAAGATCTACAGCCCCAGCATTTT.

This clone has a single count. The J gene is TRBJ1-1, the V gene TRBV6-4; D is perhaps TRBD1 (5 bases). Germline V gene data show CDR1 as MRHNA and CDR2 as SNTAGT. The CDR3 totals 12 residues. Trimming pared 8 bases from V and 3 bases from J, leaving 10 bases between. In DNA form, the CDR3 reads TGTGCCAGCCCTTGGGGGGACACTGAAGCTTTCTTT. Protein: CASPWGDTEAFF.

This chain joins TRBV3-1 (or the pseudogene TRBV3-2) and TRBJ1-6; D perhaps matches TRBD1 (5 bases). CDR1 LGHDT and CDR2 YNNKEL come from the germline V gene (reference sequence). CDR3 length: 18 amino acids. The V end lost 2 bases, the J end lost 6 bases, and 20 bases lay between the germline ends. CDR3 sequence (DNA): TGTGCCAGCAGCCAATCATCCGGGGCGGGGGGAGGTAATTCACCCCTCCACTTT. Translated: CASSQSSGAGGGNSPLHF.

A single count supports this clone. J is TRBJ2-3 and V is TRBV6-6, with a weak D call TRBD2 (6 bases). Looked up from germline, CDR1 is MNHNY and CDR2 is SVGAGI (reference sequence). The CDR3 is 16 residues long. Between the trimmed V and J ends, which lost 5 bases and 3 bases, there was a span of 18 bases. The CDR3 bases are TGTGCCAGCAGTAACCCTTTCGGGGGTCGTACAGATACGCAGTATTTT. Translation: CASSNPFGGRTDTQYF.

CDR3 region: CAWSRRGGHEQYF. The CDR3 nucleotides read TGTGCCTGGAGTAGGCGGGGGGGCCACGAGCAGTACTTC. V is TRBV30 and J is TRBJ2-7; TRBD2 matches at 9 bases. Germline trimming cut 2 bases from V and 5 bases from J; bases unmatched to any gene: 4. Per the germline V gene, CDR1 is GTSNPN and CDR2 is SVGIG (reference sequence). CDR3 size: 13 residues.

The chain has TRBV30 and TRBJ1-6; D is ambiguous. Germline V lookup: CDR1 GTSNPN, CDR2 SVGIG (reference sequence). Trimming took off 1 base at V and 9 bases at J, with 4 bases between the two ends. This CDR3 region has 11 residues. The CDR3 sequence is CAWSEASPLHF. The DNA of the CDR3 is TGTGCCTGGAGTGAAGCTTCACCCCTCCACTTT.